The 22 T cell receptor beta chains below come from one sample, sequenced in a study of T cells in Graves' hyperthyroidism and ophthalmopathy. TCR beta CDR3 region amplification was performed from RNA transcripts. During a first-round RT-PCR of the TCR CDR3, the HTBI primer set was used. TCRdb re-called the multiplex PCR reads with MiXCR, one entry per CDR3 protein. The sample shows around 190,000 distinct CDR3 sequences, 17% of them seen only once. Material: blood. These TCRs come from a woman aged 45-65 years with Graves' hyperthyroidism.

This clonotype was seen repeatedly, ten times or more. The V gene is TRBV4-2, the J gene TRBJ1-3; no clear D gene. Trimming shortened V by 2 bases and J by 4 bases, and 15 bases separated the two germline ends. The V gene's germline CDR1 is LGHNA and CDR2 YNFKEQ. The CDR3 runs to 16 residues. CDR3 amino acids: CASSQPGPAAGNTIYF. The CDR3 nucleotides read TGTGCCAGCAGCCAACCTGGCCCGGCGGCGGGAAACACCATATATTTT.

The genes are TRBV6-5 and TRBJ2-7; 8 bases map to TRBD2. The CDR3 covers 13 residues. Germline V gives CDR1 MNHEY, CDR2 SVGAGI. The junction had 3 bases not matched to a gene; V was cut back by 2 bases and J by 6 bases. CDR3 region: CASSYRLAGEQYF. The DNA of the CDR3 is TGTGCCAGCAGTTACCGGCTAGCGGGCGAGCAGTACTTC.

This clonotype was found many times. The chain carries TRBV28 and TRBJ1-2; D is possibly TRBD1 (5 bases). Trimming took 6 bases from V and 4 from J, leaving 12 bases between them. CDR1 and CDR2 (germline): MDHEN, SYDVKM. The CDR3 extends over 13 amino acids. The CDR3 nucleotides read TGTGCCAGCAGGCTAACAGGTCCCTATGGCTACACCTTC. Translation: CASRLTGPYGYTF.

V and J are TRBV2 and TRBJ1-1, with D unresolved. Germline CDR1 and CDR2: SNHLY and FYNNEI. The CDR3 covers 14 residues. Trimming shortened V by 5 bases and J by 1 base, and 11 bases separated the two germline ends. In DNA, the CDR3 is TGTGCCAGCAGTCTCCTGGGGTCGAACACTGAAGCTTTCTTT. Translated, it gives CASSLLGSNTEAFF.

Many counts were recorded for this clonotype. J is TRBJ1-3 and V is TRBV7-6; unclear D gene. This CDR3 spans 11 amino acids. CDR1 is SGHVS, CDR2 FNYEAQ, per germline. V was cut by 3 bases and J by 3 bases, with 0 bases left in between. The CDR3 is CASSFGNTIYF. The CDR3 DNA is TGTGCCAGCAGCTTTGGAAACACCATATATTTT.

This clonotype was seen a handful of times. This chain connects TRBV5-1 to TRBJ2-1; D is tentatively TRBD1 or TRBD2 (6 bases each). This CDR3 region has 12 residues. Trimming took 6 bases from V and 6 from J, leaving 10 bases between them. Germline CDR1 SGHRS, CDR2 YFSETQ. DNA of the CDR3: TGCGCCAGCAAGGGGGGCCGCAATGAGCAGTTCTTC. Translation gives CASKGGRNEQFF.

This clonotype came up a few times. Given a much more abundant clone one base away, this may be a read error. The rearrangement uses TRBV27 and TRBJ2-7; either TRBD1 or TRBD2 may fit D (5 bases each). The CDR3 totals 13 residues. The germline V gene encodes CDR1 MNHEY and CDR2 SMNVEV (reference sequence). This CDR3 reads CASGFRGRYEQYF. The DNA for the CDR3 is TGTGCCAGCGGTTTCCGGGGACGGTACGAGCAGTACTTC.

The sample holds many counts of this clonotype. The chain links TRBV6-1 to TRBJ1-1; 7 nucleotides align to TRBD1. The CDR3 sequence is 15 residues long. The ends lost 5 bases at V and 0 bases at J; junction bases unmatched: 6. Looked up from germline, CDR1 is MNHNS and CDR2 is SASEGT. The CDR3 nucleotides read TGTGCCAGCAGTAATCGACAGGGATTGAACACTGAAGCTTTCTTT. Translation: CASSNRQGLNTEAFF.

The genes are TRBV20-1 and TRBJ2-7, with D perhaps matching TRBD2 (6 bases). This CDR3 has 12 amino acids. Germline assignment: CDR1 DFQATT and CDR2 SNEGSKA (reference sequence). Trimming cost V 4 bases and J 4 bases, with 11 bases left between them. The CDR3 sequence is CSATGGVYEQYF. The CDR3 DNA sequence: TGCAGTGCTACCGGGGGTGTGTACGAGCAGTACTTC.

This clonotype was counted ten times or more. The chain links TRBV7-6 to TRBJ2-2; TRBD2 matches at 12 bases. Germline lookup yields CDR1 SGHVS and CDR2 FNYEAQ. V dropped 1 base and J dropped 7; count of bases not matched to a gene: 10. The CDR3 is made up of 18 amino acids. CDR3 residues: CASSLETSGSWRSGELFF. The CDR3 nucleotides read TGTGCCAGCAGCTTAGAGACTAGCGGGAGTTGGCGGAGCGGGGAGCTGTTTTTT.

This clonotype was recorded many times. The chain has TRBV7-9 and TRBJ2-3; TRBD2 is a possible D gene (6 bases). The ends were cut back, 5 bases at V and 5 bases at J, with 17 bases in the middle. Germline V gene data show CDR1 as SEHNR and CDR2 as FQNEAQ (reference sequence). CDR3 length: 15 amino acids. The chain's CDR3 is CASSATGTPVDTQYF. Here the CDR3 DNA reads TGTGCCAGCAGCGCGACCGGGACTCCTGTAGATACGCAGTATTTT.

The chain recombines TRBV28 with TRBJ2-7, with 10 bases aligning to TRBD1. V lost 3 bases, J lost 3 bases, and 5 bases stayed unmatched. The germline V gene has CDR1 MDHEN and CDR2 SYDVKM. CDR3 length: 15 amino acids. DNA of the CDR3: TGTGCCAGCAGTTTCGGGACAGGGGAATTCTACGAGCAGTACTTC. Its protein product is CASSFGTGEFYEQYF.

There are many counts of this clonotype. V gene TRBV20-1 combines with J gene TRBJ2-7; 7 bases map to TRBD1. The V gene end was trimmed by 3 bases and the J gene end by 0 bases; junction bases not matched to a gene: 5. Germline CDR1 DFQATT, CDR2 SNEGSKA (reference sequence). This CDR3 is built from 14 residues. The CDR3 DNA reads as TGCAGTGCTAGCACCGGGACAGCCTCCTACGAGCAGTACTTC. Translation gives CSASTGTASYEQYF.

This clonotype was detected ten times or more. The chain is built from TRBV24-1 and TRBJ1-1, with 7 bases identical to TRBD1. The CDR3 is 14 residues long. Germline V CDR1 and CDR2: KGHDR, SFDVKD. V lost 10 bases to trimming and J lost 0 bases; unmatched junction nucleotides: 7. The CDR3 DNA reads TGTGCCACGCGGGACAGCCTCATGAACACTGAAGCTTTCTTT. It yields the protein CATRDSLMNTEAFF.

The V gene is TRBV6-4, the J gene TRBJ2-6, with TRBD1 identical over 9 bases. This CDR3 has 17 amino acids. V lost 8 bases to trimming and J lost 3 bases; unmatched junction nucleotides: 11. Germline values: CDR1 MRHNA, CDR2 SNTAGT. As DNA, the CDR3 is TGTGCCAGCGGCGTGGGACAGGGAGGGAGTGGGGCCAACGTCCTGACTTTC. It codes for CASGVGQGGSGANVLTF.

The sample holds many counts of this clonotype. The chain uses TRBV20-1 and TRBJ2-1, with TRBD2 as a possible D gene (5 bases). The germline CDR1 and CDR2 sequences are DFQATT and SNEGSKA (reference sequence). Between the trimmed V and J ends, which lost 3 bases and 8 bases, there was a span of 17 bases. CDR3 length: 14 amino acids. The CDR3 spells CSARDFLGSDEQFF. Written as DNA, the CDR3 is TGCAGTGCTAGGGACTTCCTAGGATCCGATGAGCAGTTCTTC.

This clonotype was recorded many times. This rearrangement joins TRBV11-2 to TRBJ2-1, with a weak D call TRBD2 (6 bases). The CDR3 extends over 15 amino acids. CDR1 SGHAT and CDR2 FQNNGV come from the germline V gene. The germline V and J ends were trimmed by 5 bases and 15 bases, with 26 bases remaining between them. CDR3 protein: CASSRGVYTGTLPFF. Written as DNA, the CDR3 is TGTGCCAGCAGCAGAGGGGTCTACACCGGGACTTTGCCGTTCTTC.

This clonotype was counted between two and nine times. The chain has TRBV28 and TRBJ2-3, with D unresolved. Germline V lookup: CDR1 MDHEN, CDR2 SYDVKM. The CDR3 is 16 amino acids. V shed 3 bases and J shed 4 bases, with 17 bases lying between them. The CDR3 region has the DNA TGTGCCAGCAGTTTCGGCAGTTACGAATCCGCAGATACGCAGTATTTT. This gives the protein CASSFGSYESADTQYF.

This clonotype was counted at least ten times. V and J are TRBV20-1 and TRBJ2-7; 8 bases map to TRBD2. CDR1 is DFQATT and CDR2 is SNEGSKA in the germline V gene (reference sequence). Unmatched junction bases numbered 10, after V lost 0 bases and J lost 9 bases. The CDR3 runs 14 residues. CDR3: CSARDLSGTGGQYF. The CDR3 region has the DNA TGCAGTGCTAGAGATCTTAGCGGGACCGGCGGGCAGTACTTC.

This chain uses TRBV25-1 with TRBJ1-1; no clear D gene. The CDR3 covers 12 residues. Germline V gene data show CDR1 as MGHDK and CDR2 as SYGVNS. V shed 2 bases and J shed 11 bases, with 12 bases lying between them. The CDR3 reads CASSEGGLLAFF. The CDR3 DNA reads as TGTGCCAGCAGTGAAGGAGGGCTGCTTGCTTTCTTT. The whole variable domain, filled in from reference TRBV25-1 and TRBJ1-1, reads EADIYQTPRYLVIGTGKKITLECSQTMGHDKMYWYQQDPGMELHLIHYSYGVNSTEKGDLSSESTVSRIRTEHFPLTLESARPSHTSQYLCASSEGGLLAFFGQGTRLTVV.

This clonotype has just a few counts. CDR3 sequence: CASRRGTGELFF. CDR3 sequence (DNA): TGTGCCAGCAGGCGCGGCACCGGGGAGCTGTTTTTT. The chain combines TRBV28 with TRBJ2-2; no clear D gene. CDR1 is MDHEN, CDR2 SYDVKM, per germline. The ends were cut back, 6 bases at V and 4 bases at J, with 6 bases in the middle. This CDR3 comprises 12 residues.

V usage is TRBV24-1 and J usage is TRBJ1-3; TRBD1 might be the D (6 bases). Trimming stripped 3 bases from V and 4 bases from J, with 15 bases between. Germline CDR1 and CDR2: KGHDR and SFDVKD. This CDR3 is 16 amino acids long. The CDR3 bases are TGTGCCACCAGTGATACGGGGGGCGCGAACGGAAACACCATATATTTT. Translated, it gives CATSDTGGANGNTIYF.